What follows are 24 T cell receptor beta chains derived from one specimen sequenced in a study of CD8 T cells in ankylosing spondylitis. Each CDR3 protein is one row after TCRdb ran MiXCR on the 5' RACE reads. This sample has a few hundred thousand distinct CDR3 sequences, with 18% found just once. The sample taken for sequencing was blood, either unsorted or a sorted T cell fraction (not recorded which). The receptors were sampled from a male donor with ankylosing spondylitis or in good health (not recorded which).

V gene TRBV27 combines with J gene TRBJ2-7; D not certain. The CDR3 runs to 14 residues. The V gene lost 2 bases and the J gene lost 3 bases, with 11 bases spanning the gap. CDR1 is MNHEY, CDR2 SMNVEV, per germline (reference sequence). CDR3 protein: CASSLVSAGYEQYF. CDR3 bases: TGTGCCAGCAGTTTAGTCTCGGCTGGCTACGAGCAGTACTTC.

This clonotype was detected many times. The CDR3 region is CASSQVIGGETQYF. The DNA of the CDR3 is TGTGCCAGCAGCCAAGTTATCGGGGGAGAGACCCAGTACTTC. The rearrangement links TRBV14 to TRBJ2-5, with a weak D call TRBD2 (6 bases). Trimming took 1 base from V and 4 from J, leaving 10 bases between them. The germline gives CDR1 SGHDN, CDR2 FVKESK. The CDR3 contains 14 residues.

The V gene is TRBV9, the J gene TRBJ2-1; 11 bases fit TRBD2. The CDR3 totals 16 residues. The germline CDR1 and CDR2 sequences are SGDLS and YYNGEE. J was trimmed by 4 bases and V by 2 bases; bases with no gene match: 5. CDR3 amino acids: CASSVGGLAEYNEQFF. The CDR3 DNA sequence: TGTGCCAGCAGCGTGGGGGGACTAGCGGAATACAATGAGCAGTTCTTC.

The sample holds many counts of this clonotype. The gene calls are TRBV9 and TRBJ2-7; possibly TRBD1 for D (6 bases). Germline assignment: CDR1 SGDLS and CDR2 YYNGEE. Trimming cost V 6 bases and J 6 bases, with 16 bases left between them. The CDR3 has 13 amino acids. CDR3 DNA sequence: TGTGCCAGCAATATACAGGGAGAGCCCGAGCAGTACTTC. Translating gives CASNIQGEPEQYF. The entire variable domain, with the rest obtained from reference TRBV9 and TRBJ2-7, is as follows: DSGVTQTPKHLITATGQRVTLRCSPRSGDLSVYWYQQSLDQGLQFLIQYYNGEERAKGNILERFSAQQFPDLHSELNLSSLELGDSALYFCASNIQGEPEQYFGPGTRLTVT.

Here the CDR3 reads CASSLRWSAGANVLTF. The CDR3 bases are TGTGCCAGCAGCTTGCGATGGTCTGCTGGGGCCAACGTCCTGACTTTC. The rearrangement uses TRBV5-6 and TRBJ2-6; no clear D. Germline-derived CDR1 and CDR2 are SGHDT and YYEEEE. The ends were cut back, 1 base at V and 2 bases at J, with 10 bases in the middle. This CDR3 comprises 16 residues.

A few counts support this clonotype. The CDR3 protein is CASSGGDSNEQFF. CDR3 nucleotide sequence: TGTGCCAGCAGCGGAGGGGACAGCAATGAGCAGTTCTTC. This chain links TRBV7-9 with TRBJ2-1; D possibly corresponds to TRBD1 (7 bases). Germline V lookup: CDR1 SEHNR, CDR2 FQNEAQ (reference sequence). The CDR3 has 13 residues. Trimming shortened V by 5 bases and J by 6 bases, and 11 bases separated the two germline ends.

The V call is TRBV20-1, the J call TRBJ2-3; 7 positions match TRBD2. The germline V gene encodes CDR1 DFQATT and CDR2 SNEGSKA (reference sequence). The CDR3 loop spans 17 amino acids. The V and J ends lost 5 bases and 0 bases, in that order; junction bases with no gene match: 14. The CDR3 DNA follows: TGCAGTGCTGTACCTTTTGTGCTAGCGGTAAGCACAGATACGCAGTATTTT. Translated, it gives CSAVPFVLAVSTDTQYF.

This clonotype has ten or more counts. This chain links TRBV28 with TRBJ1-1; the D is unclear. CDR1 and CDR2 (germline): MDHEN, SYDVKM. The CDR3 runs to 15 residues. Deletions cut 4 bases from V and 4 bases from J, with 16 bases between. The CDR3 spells CASSSHDMSGTEAFF. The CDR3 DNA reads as TGTGCCAGCAGTTCCCACGATATGTCGGGCACTGAAGCTTTCTTT.

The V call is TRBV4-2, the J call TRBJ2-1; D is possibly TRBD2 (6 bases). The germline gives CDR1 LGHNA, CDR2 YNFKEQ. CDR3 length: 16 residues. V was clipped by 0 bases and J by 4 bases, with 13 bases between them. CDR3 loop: CASSQDTSRPYNEQFF. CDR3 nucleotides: TGTGCCAGCAGCCAAGATACTAGCCGCCCTTACAATGAGCAGTTCTTC.

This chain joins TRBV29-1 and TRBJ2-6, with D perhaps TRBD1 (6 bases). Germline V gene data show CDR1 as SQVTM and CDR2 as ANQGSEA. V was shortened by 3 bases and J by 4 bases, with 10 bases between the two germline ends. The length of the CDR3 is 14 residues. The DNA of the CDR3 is TGCAGCGTTGATTCAGGGGACGGGGCCAACGTCCTGACTTTC. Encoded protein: CSVDSGDGANVLTF.

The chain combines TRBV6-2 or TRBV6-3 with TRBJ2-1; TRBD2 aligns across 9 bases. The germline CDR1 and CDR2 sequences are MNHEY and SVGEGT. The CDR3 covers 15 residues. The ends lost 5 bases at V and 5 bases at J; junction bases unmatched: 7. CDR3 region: CASSPEREVDNEQFF. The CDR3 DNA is TGTGCCAGCAGTCCAGAGCGGGAGGTCGACAATGAGCAGTTCTTC.

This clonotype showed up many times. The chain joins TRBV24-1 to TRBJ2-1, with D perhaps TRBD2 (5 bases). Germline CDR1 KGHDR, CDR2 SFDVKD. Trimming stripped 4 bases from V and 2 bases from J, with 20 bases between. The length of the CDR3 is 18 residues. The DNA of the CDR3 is TGTGCCACCAGTGACGTCCAGGCAGGACTGGGGACCTACAATGAGCAGTTCTTC. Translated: CATSDVQAGLGTYNEQFF.

The CDR3: CSVEGQGLSNYGYTF. The CDR3 region has the DNA TGCAGCGTTGAAGGGCAGGGACTCTCTAACTATGGCTACACCTTC. The chain recombines TRBV29-1 with TRBJ1-2; TRBD1 might be the D (5 bases). The germline gives CDR1 SQVTM, CDR2 ANQGSEA. The CDR3 length is 15 residues. Trimming left V 1 base short and J 0 bases short, with 12 bases between.

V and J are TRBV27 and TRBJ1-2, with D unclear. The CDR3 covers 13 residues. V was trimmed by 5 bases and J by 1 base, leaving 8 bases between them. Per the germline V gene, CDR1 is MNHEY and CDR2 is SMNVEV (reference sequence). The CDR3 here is CASSPRVNYGYTF. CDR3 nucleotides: TGTGCCAGCAGTCCCCGGGTTAACTATGGCTACACCTTC.

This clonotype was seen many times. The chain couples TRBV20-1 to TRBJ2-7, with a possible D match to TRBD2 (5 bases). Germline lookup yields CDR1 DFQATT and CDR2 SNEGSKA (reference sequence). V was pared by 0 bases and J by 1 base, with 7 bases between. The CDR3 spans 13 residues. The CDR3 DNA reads TGCAGTGCTAGAGAGAGCGGATCCTACGAGCAGTACTTC. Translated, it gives CSARESGSYEQYF.

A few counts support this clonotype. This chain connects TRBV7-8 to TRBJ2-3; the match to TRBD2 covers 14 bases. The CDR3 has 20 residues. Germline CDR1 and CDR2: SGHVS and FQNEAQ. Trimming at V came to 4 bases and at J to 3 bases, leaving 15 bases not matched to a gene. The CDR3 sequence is CASSSRPGTSGSWRTDTQYF. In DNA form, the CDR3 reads TGTGCCAGCAGCTCCCGACCCGGGACTAGCGGGAGTTGGAGAACAGATACGCAGTATTTT. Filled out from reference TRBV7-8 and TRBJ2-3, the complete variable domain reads GAGVSQSPRYKVAKRGQDVALRCDPISGHVSLFWYQQALGQGPEFLTYFQNEAQLDKSGLPSDRFFAERPEGSVSTLKIQRTQQEDSAVYLCASSSRPGTSGSWRTDTQYFGPGTRLTVL.

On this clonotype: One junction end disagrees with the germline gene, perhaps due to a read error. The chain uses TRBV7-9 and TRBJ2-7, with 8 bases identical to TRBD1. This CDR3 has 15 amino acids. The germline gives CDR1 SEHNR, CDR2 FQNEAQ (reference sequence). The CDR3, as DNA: TGTGCCAGCAGTTTAGGACAGGGTCGGGTGGACGAGCAGTACTTC. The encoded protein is CASSLGQGRVDEQYF.

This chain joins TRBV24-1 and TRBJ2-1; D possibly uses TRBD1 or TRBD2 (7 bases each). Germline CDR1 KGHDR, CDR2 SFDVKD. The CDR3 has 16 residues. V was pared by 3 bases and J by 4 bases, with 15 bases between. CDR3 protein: CATSDRGGTAYNEQFF. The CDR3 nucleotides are TGTGCCACCAGTGATCGGGGAGGGACAGCATACAATGAGCAGTTCTTC.

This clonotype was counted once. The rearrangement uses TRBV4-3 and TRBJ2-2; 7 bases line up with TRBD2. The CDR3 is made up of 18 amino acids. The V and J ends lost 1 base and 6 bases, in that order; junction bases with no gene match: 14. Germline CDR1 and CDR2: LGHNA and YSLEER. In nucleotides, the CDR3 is TGCGCCAGCAGCCAAGTGAGGCTAGCGGAGGTCGGGTCCGGGGAGCTGTTTTTT. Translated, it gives CASSQVRLAEVGSGELFF.

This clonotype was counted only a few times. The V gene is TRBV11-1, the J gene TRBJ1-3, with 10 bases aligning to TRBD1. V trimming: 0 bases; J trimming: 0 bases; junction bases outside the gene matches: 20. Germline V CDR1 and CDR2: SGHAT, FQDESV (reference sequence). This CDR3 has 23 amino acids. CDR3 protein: CASSLALGTGVGHGKSSGNTIYF. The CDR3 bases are TGTGCCAGCAGCTTAGCGCTTGGGACAGGGGTCGGGCACGGCAAGAGCTCTGGAAACACCATATATTTT.

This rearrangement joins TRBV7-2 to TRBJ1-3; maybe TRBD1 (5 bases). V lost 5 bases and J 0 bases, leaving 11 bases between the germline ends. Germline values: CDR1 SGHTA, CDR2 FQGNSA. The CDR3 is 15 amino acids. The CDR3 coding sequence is TGTGCCAGCAGCCAAGACAGTAGCTCTGGAAACACCATATATTTT. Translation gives CASSQDSSSGNTIYF.

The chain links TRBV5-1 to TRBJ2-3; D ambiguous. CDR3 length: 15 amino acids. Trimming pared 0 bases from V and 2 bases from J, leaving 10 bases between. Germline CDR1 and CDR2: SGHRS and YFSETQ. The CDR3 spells CASSLGVQNTDTQYF. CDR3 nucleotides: TGCGCCAGCAGCTTGGGTGTGCAGAACACAGATACGCAGTATTTT.

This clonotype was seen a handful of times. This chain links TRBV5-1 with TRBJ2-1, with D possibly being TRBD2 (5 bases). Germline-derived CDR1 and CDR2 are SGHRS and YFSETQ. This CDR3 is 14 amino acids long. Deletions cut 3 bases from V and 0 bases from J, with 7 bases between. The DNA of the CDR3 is TGCGCCAGCAGCTATGACTACTCCTACAATGAGCAGTTCTTC. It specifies CASSYDYSYNEQFF.

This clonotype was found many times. The CDR3 DNA follows: TGTGCCAGCAGACCACCCCTAGCGGGAGGCCCCGACACCGGGGAGCTGTTTTTT. Translated: CASRPPLAGGPDTGELFF. This chain uses TRBV4-2 with TRBJ2-2, with 11 bases that match TRBD2. Germline loops: CDR1 LGHNA, CDR2 YNFKEQ. After removal of 6 bases from V and 3 bases from J, the junction contained 12 bases not matched to a gene. This CDR3 region has 18 residues.